This TCR beta chain was recovered during a study of T cell responses to AZD1222 COVID-19 vaccine. Study outcomes and limitations: Two AZD1222 administrations were followed by greater Spike-specific TCR breadth and depth. It was only a handful of AZD1222 recipients who were seropositive at baseline.

This CDR3 comprises 20 residues. CDR1 and CDR2 (germline): WNHNN, SYGVQD (reference sequence). V gave up 7 bases and J gave up 0 bases, with 28 bases separating them. Produced via immunoSEQ multiplex PCR; TCRdb's table is partial and in-frame only. The sample shows roughly 140,000 clones, about 91% of them seen only once. Regarding this clone: Antigen unknown.

V and J are TRBV10-1 and TRBJ1-5; D uncertain. Sample: peripheral blood, taken on day 0 of AZD1222 vaccination. The receptor was isolated from an adult in good health. CDR3 DNA sequence: TGCGCCAGCACGGTCATGGGTTATCAAAGGGTTGAGTTTAGCAATCAGCCCCAGCATTTT. This encodes CASTVMGYQRVEFSNQPQHF.